Below, one T cell receptor beta chain is given with its context. This clonotype was seen a few times. Its antigen is not yet known. No clone much larger than this one lies a single base away; base qualities are absent. There are 18 amino acids in the CDR3, from cysteine to phenylalanine inclusive. The only DNA kept is the CDR3, 54 bases in frame from the first base. V is trimmed back by 0 bases and J by 11 bases, and the junction contains 17 bases that no gene match accounts for. According to the germline V gene (reference sequence), CDR1 reads LGHDT and CDR2 reads YNNKEL. Library preparation used 5' RACE. The sample was run on an Illumina HiSeq 2000. Template switching introduced a universal primer binding site; the final cDNA contained a unique molecular identifier, enabling accurate counting of TCR cDNA molecules. Specific primers in the conserved constant-segment region were used to synthesize first-strand cDNA for the TCR alpha and beta chains. To control for contamination, every cDNA library carried two barcodes: a SMART-Mk sample barcode plus Illumina barcodes. TruSeq adapter sequences and Illumina sample barcodes were added in two successive PCR steps. TCR alpha and beta cDNA libraries were sequenced on the Illumina HiSeq platform with custom primers. In the authors' own workflow: Raw reads were processed with MiGEC to extract unique molecular identifiers, and MiXCR was used to determine CDR3 positions. Recombination models were inferred per individual with the repgenHMM and IGoR tools using an EM algorithm. Shared clonotypes were analyzed with the tcR package in R, and sharing was normalized by the product of cloneset sizes. To study raw recombination free of thymic and clonal selection effects, out-of-frame nonproductive sequences were analyzed. The public reads were quality trimmed at Q25 with fastp and then assembled into clones with MiXCR by TCRdb, keeping productive beta chains. Each entry is one CDR3 protein sequence, shown with its most common DNA and genes. The authors' filters were not applied to this entry. This sample gives some 1,600,000 distinct CDR3 sequences in total; about 30% of them show up just once. The top ten clones comprise about 0.25% of the sample.

These data belong to a study of identical twins (dated by TCRdb to 2016 to 2018). About the study as a whole: To test whether fetal clonotypes persist, the study used deep sequencing on TCR alpha and beta repertoires from monozygotic twins, unrelated adults of various ages, and cord blood. To rule out contamination, the twin experiments were replicated at different times with different library preparation protocols.

General study outcomes and caveats: Because the same donors could not be followed over many years, the conclusions relied on cross-sectional statistical analysis. The excess sharing between twins in beta out-of-frame sequences was weaker because fewer shared sequences reduced the signal-to-noise ratio. Fewer insertions were carried by abundant cord blood beta clonotypes, a similar but weaker trend appeared in young adult naive repertoires, and no such trend appeared in memory repertoires. Invariant T cells such as MAIT and iNKT could partly confound zero-insertion analyses, though diverse VJ usage argued against this for most clonotypes. Out-of-frame TCR alpha sharing in monozygotic twins was systematically underestimated by recombination models, whereas sharing between unrelated individuals was in agreement with the recombination models. Compared with coincidental sharing between unrelated individuals, out-of-frame TCR alpha sequences shared between twins had an excess of sequences with low generation probability.

Every donor was a healthy Caucasian. The chain is assembled from TRBV3-1 and TRBJ2-5; 11 junctional bases match TRBD2. Material for sequencing was cord blood. The source is a newborn girl in good health. Here is the DNA: TGTGCCAGCAGCCAAGAAACGTATAGCGGGGGGGCGGGTAATGAGCAGTACTTC. This translates into CASSQETYSGGAGNEQYF.